This TCR beta chain comes out of a study of blood T cell repertoires in COVID-19. Turning to the study itself: Material from acute and convalescent COVID-19 was sourced from the United States, Italy and Spain.

The authors' processing: Using reference gene primer amplification, nucleated cell counts were estimated. Produced via immunoSEQ multiplex PCR; TCRdb's table is partial and in-frame only. That table furnishes V, J and clone size, whereas the DNA furnished D and trimming. The data show more than 60,000 clones, with 75% to 90% seen just once and 4.9% held by the top ten. Trimming removed 4 bases from V and 3 bases from J; junction bases left unmatched: 11. Germline V gives CDR1 MDHEN, CDR2 SYDVKM. The CDR3 spans 16 residues. The chain carries TRBV28 and TRBJ2-7; 8 bases align to TRBD2. The sequencing sample was made of peripheral blood. The TCR originated in a woman aged 45-60 years with active COVID-19. CDR3 in DNA: TGTGCCAGCAGTTCTCCAATCCGGGAGGGGCACTACGAGCAGTACTTC. It codes for CASSSPIREGHYEQYF.